Listed here are 12 T cell receptor beta chains from one sample, sequenced in a study of cytomegalovirus exposure and HLA in healthy donors. The assay was immunoSEQ multiplex PCR, and TCRdb's table has in-frame clones only and misses some. This table holds over 110,000 clones, around 87% found once. The sequenced sample was PBMCs. These receptors originate from a man between 18 and 29 years old in good health and CMV-seropositive.

This chain links TRBV14 with TRBJ2-1; 8 bases are shared with TRBD2. The CDR3 totals 16 residues. CDR1 is SGHDN, CDR2 FVKESK, per germline. J was trimmed by 6 bases and V by 4 bases; bases with no gene match: 11. The CDR3 is CASSPPGLVWVNEQFF. In nucleotides, the CDR3 is TGTGCCAGCAGCCCACCGGGACTAGTCTGGGTCAATGAGCAGTTCTTC.

The chain employs TRBV5-6 and TRBJ1-1; D ambiguous. The CDR3 loop spans 14 amino acids. Germline lookup yields CDR1 SGHDT and CDR2 YYEEEE. V was pared by 4 bases and J by 1 base, with 11 bases between. Here the CDR3 DNA reads TGTGCCAGCAGCCTCGACACGCGGAACACTGAAGCTTTCTTT. It is translated as CASSLDTRNTEAFF.

The CDR3 is CASSPRSYNEQFF. The CDR3 DNA is TGTGCCAGCAGCCCTCGCTCCTACAATGAGCAGTTCTTC. The genes are TRBV7-9 and TRBJ2-1, with D unclear. Germline V gene sequence: CDR1 SEHNR, CDR2 FQNEAQ (reference sequence). Trimming left V 5 bases short and J 0 bases short, with 5 bases between. This CDR3 is 13 amino acids long.

The J gene is TRBJ2-1, the V gene TRBV13, with 13 bases aligning to TRBD2. The junction had 4 bases not matched to a gene; V was cut back by 1 base and J by 7 bases. The germline V gene encodes CDR1 PRHDT and CDR2 FYEKMQ (reference sequence). This CDR3 has 16 amino acids. CDR3 DNA: TGTGCCAGCAGCTTAGAAGGGACTAGCGGGGTTAATGAGCAGTTCTTC. Amino acid sequence: CASSLEGTSGVNEQFF. The full variable domain, its missing parts supplied by reference TRBV13 and TRBJ2-1, is AAGVIQSPRHLIKEKRETATLKCYPIPRHDTVYWYQQGPGQDPQFLISFYEKMQSDKGSIPDRFSAQQFSDYHSELNMSSLELGDSALYFCASSLEGTSGVNEQFFGPGTRLTVL.

V usage is TRBV5-1 and J usage is TRBJ2-7; perhaps TRBD1 as D (5 bases). The CDR3 contains 12 residues. The V gene lost 5 bases and the J gene lost 1 base, with 7 bases spanning the gap. CDR1 is SGHRS, CDR2 YFSETQ, per germline. The CDR3 is CASRDNSYEQYF. Here the CDR3 DNA reads TGCGCCAGCAGGGACAATTCCTACGAGCAGTACTTC.

The chain is built from TRBV5-6 and TRBJ2-3; D unresolved. This CDR3 comprises 12 residues. The V gene's germline CDR1 is SGHDT and CDR2 YYEEEE. Trimming cost V 3 bases and J 7 bases, with 9 bases left between them. CDR3 in DNA: TGTGCCAGCAGCTACTACGGTAATACGCAGTATTTT. This translates into CASSYYGNTQYF.

This chain uses TRBV2 with TRBJ2-1, with TRBD2 matching 10 bases. The CDR3 spans 20 residues. Germline V gene data show CDR1 as SNHLY and CDR2 as FYNNEI. V shed 8 bases and J 1 base; nucleotides not matched to a gene: 20. CDR3 region: CASRPLLAGSASGSYNEQFF. The CDR3 DNA follows: TGTGCCAGCCGACCCTTACTAGCGGGAAGCGCTTCGGGATCCTACAATGAGCAGTTCTTC.

The chain joins TRBV27 to TRBJ2-1; 8 bases match TRBD1. V lost 6 bases, J lost 2 bases, and 9 bases stayed unmatched. The CDR3 covers 16 residues. Per germline, CDR1 MNHEY and CDR2 SMNVEV (reference sequence). The chain's CDR3 is CASRLTGETPYNEQFF. CDR3 in DNA: TGTGCCAGCAGACTGACAGGGGAAACGCCCTACAATGAGCAGTTCTTC.

This rearrangement joins TRBV5-8 to TRBJ2-7, with 7 bases matching TRBD1. The CDR3 loop spans 15 amino acids. Per germline, CDR1 SGHTS and CDR2 YDEGEE. Trimming took 6 bases from V and 0 from J; bases not matched to a gene: 9. The CDR3 sequence: CASKGLGTDSYEQYF. CDR3 DNA: TGTGCCAGCAAGGGGCTGGGGACAGACTCCTACGAGCAGTACTTC.

The V and J genes are TRBV29-1 and TRBJ2-2, with 9 nucleotides matching TRBD1. There are 17 residues in the CDR3. The germline gives CDR1 SQVTM, CDR2 ANQGSEA. With V trimmed by 7 bases and J by 5 bases, 17 bases remained unmatched. CDR3 DNA sequence: TGCAGCGCTATTTACTCCTCCGGGACAGGGCGGACCGGGGAGCTGTTTTTT. Protein: CSAIYSSGTGRTGELFF.

This clone was found a few times. V usage is TRBV7-2 and J usage is TRBJ1-6; D gene ambiguous. Germline assignment: CDR1 SGHTA and CDR2 FQGNSA. The CDR3 sequence is 13 residues long. The V end was cut by 8 bases, the J end by 4 bases, with 9 bases between. The CDR3 sequence is CASGERYNSPLHF. CDR3 coding DNA: TGTGCCAGCGGTGAGAGATATAATTCACCCCTCCACTTT.

The rearrangement uses TRBV7-3 and TRBJ1-1, with D uncertain. Germline V CDR1 and CDR2: SGHTA, FQGTGA. The CDR3 consists of 14 residues. The V end lost 1 base, the J end lost 7 bases, and 13 bases lay between the germline ends. CDR3 region: CASSLNGGGVEAFF. The CDR3 nucleotides read TGTGCCAGCAGCTTAAATGGAGGCGGCGTTGAAGCTTTCTTT.